The rows below give T cell receptor beta chains drawn from one sample of a study of blood T cell repertoires in COVID-19. The assay was immunoSEQ multiplex PCR, and TCRdb's table has in-frame clones only and misses some. Among about 330,000 clones listed, under 90% were seen once. What was sequenced was PBMCs or T cells enriched from blood (not recorded which). All receptors derive from a woman aged 18 to 35 who had recovered from COVID-19. CDR3s include the opening cysteine and the closing phenylalanine or tryptophan. The D gene is left open where the match is weak. Rows give clone size only sometimes, using once, few, many, or a class for an expanded clone.

v_call	clone_size	j_call	d_call	cdr3_aa	cdr3_nt
TRBV6-5	NA	TRBJ2-1	NA	CASGSTRNEQFF	TGTGCCAGCGGGAGTACGAGAAATGAGCAGTTCTTC
TRBV3-1/TRBV3-2	NA	TRBJ2-3	NA	CASSQPTSTDTQYF	TGTGCCAGCAGCCAACCGACTAGCACAGATACGCAGTATTTT
TRBV21-1	NA	TRBJ1-2	NA	CASSASGCTF	TGTGCCAGCAGCGCATCAGGATGCACCTTC
TRBV6-5	NA	TRBJ2-1	TRBD1	CASSRTGRNNEQFF	TGTGCCAGCTCCAGGACAGGGAGGAACAATGAGCAGTTCTTC
TRBV3-1/TRBV3-2	NA	TRBJ1-2	NA	CASSPMLDGQFGYTF	TGTGCCAGCAGCCCAATGCTCGACGGACAATTTGGCTACACCTTC
TRBV5-6	few	TRBJ2-7	NA	CASSLSSGGFYEQYF	TGTGCCAGCAGCTTGTCGTCCGGAGGCTTCTACGAGCAGTACTTC
TRBV29-1	few	TRBJ1-3	NA	CSVESGAGNTIYF	TGCAGCGTTGAATCAGGGGCTGGAAACACCATATATTTT
TRBV7-6	NA	TRBJ1-2	NA	CASSPFLGGYTF	TGTGCCAGCAGCCCCTTTCTAGGAGGCTACACCTTC
TRBV27	NA	TRBJ2-7	TRBD1	CASIARTGISYEQYF	TGTGCCAGCATTGCTAGGACAGGGATCTCCTACGAGCAGTACTTC
TRBV27	NA	TRBJ1-6	TRBD1	CASSLTQGDSPLHF	TGTGCCAGCAGTTTAACACAGGGGGACTCACCCCTCCACTTT
TRBV7-9	NA	TRBJ1-1	TRBD1	CASSAAPGQGIETEAFF	TGTGCCAGCAGCGCAGCACCGGGACAGGGTATTGAAACTGAAGCTTTCTTT
TRBV19	NA	TRBJ2-7	TRBD2	CASTPSGSTDEQYF	TGTGCCAGTACCCCTAGCGGGAGCACAGACGAGCAGTACTTC
TRBV19	NA	TRBJ2-1	NA	CASSIAYDEQFF	TGTGCCAGTAGTATCGCCTACGATGAGCAGTTCTTC
TRBV27	NA	TRBJ1-6	TRBD1	CASSDRGLLDNSPLHF	TGTGCCAGCAGTGACAGGGGCCTTTTAGATAATTCACCCCTCCACTTT
TRBV2	NA	TRBJ1-2	TRBD1	CASSETRDRGRYGYTF	TGTGCCAGCAGTGAAACCCGGGACAGGGGACGGTATGGCTACACCTTC
TRBV14	NA	TRBJ2-5	NA	CASSQDYGTQYF	TGTGCCAGCAGCCAAGATTACGGGACCCAGTACTTC
TRBV15	NA	TRBJ2-3	TRBD1	CATSRFGQDGTDTQYF	TGTGCCACCAGCAGATTTGGACAGGACGGCACAGATACGCAGTATTTT
TRBV7-3	NA	TRBJ2-5	TRBD2	CASGLAGGETQYF	TGTGCCAGTGGTCTAGCGGGAGGAGAGACCCAGTACTTC
TRBV14	NA	TRBJ1-4	NA	CASSEFRGSTNEKLFF	TGTGCCAGCAGCGAGTTCCGCGGTTCAACTAATGAAAAACTGTTTTTT
TRBV11-2	NA	TRBJ2-7	NA	CASSLDNFYEQYF	TGTGCCAGCAGCTTAGATAACTTTTACGAGCAGTACTTC
TRBV29-1	NA	TRBJ1-2	NA	CSVEDRRGHGYTF	TGCAGCGTTGAAGATCGGAGAGGCCATGGCTACACCTTC
TRBV4-1	NA	TRBJ2-3	TRBD2	CASSRGLSGGAPDTQYF	TGCGCCAGCAGCCGAGGACTGAGCGGGGGGGCCCCAGATACGCAGTATTTT
TRBV30	NA	TRBJ2-3	NA	CAWSADGNPNTDTQYF	TGTGCCTGGAGTGCGGACGGGAACCCAAACACAGATACGCAGTATTTT
TRBV28	NA	TRBJ1-5	NA	CASSFVSIKFRTVSNQPQHF	TGTGCCAGCAGTTTCGTCTCCATAAAATTCAGGACAGTTAGCAATCAGCCCCAGCATTTT
TRBV6-1	many	TRBJ2-7	TRBD2	CASSEEDSGSYEQYF	TGTGCCAGCAGTGAAGAGGATAGCGGGAGTTACGAGCAGTACTTC
TRBV11-2	NA	TRBJ2-1	NA	CASSLYRGSYNEQFF	TGTGCCAGCAGCTTATATAGGGGCTCCTACAATGAGCAGTTCTTC
TRBV9	NA	TRBJ1-3	NA	CASSPREGGRGNTIYF	TGTGCCAGCAGCCCTCGGGAAGGGGGTAGAGGAAACACCATATATTTT
TRBV30	few	TRBJ1-2	NA	CAWRTVGNYGYTF	TGTGCCTGGAGGACAGTGGGGAACTATGGCTACACCTTC
TRBV6-5	NA	TRBJ2-3	TRBD2	CASKVSGATDTQYF	TGTGCCAGCAAAGTAAGCGGGGCCACAGATACGCAGTATTTT
TRBV7-8	NA	TRBJ1-1	NA	CASSLGGLNRRAFF	TGTGCCAGCAGCTTGGGGGGATTAAATCGAAGAGCTTTCTTT
TRBV5-5	NA	TRBJ2-2	TRBD1	CASSLSLGGQGWFGELFF	TGTGCCAGCAGCCTATCCCTCGGGGGACAGGGGTGGTTCGGGGAGCTGTTTTTT
TRBV4-1	NA	TRBJ2-7	TRBD2	CASSQEGLVGITYEQYF	TGCGCCAGCAGCCAAGAGGGACTAGTCGGGATTACCTACGAGCAGTACTTC
TRBV30	NA	TRBJ1-5	NA	CAWSIGAGNQPQHF	TGTGCCTGGAGTATAGGGGCGGGAAATCAGCCCCAGCATTTT